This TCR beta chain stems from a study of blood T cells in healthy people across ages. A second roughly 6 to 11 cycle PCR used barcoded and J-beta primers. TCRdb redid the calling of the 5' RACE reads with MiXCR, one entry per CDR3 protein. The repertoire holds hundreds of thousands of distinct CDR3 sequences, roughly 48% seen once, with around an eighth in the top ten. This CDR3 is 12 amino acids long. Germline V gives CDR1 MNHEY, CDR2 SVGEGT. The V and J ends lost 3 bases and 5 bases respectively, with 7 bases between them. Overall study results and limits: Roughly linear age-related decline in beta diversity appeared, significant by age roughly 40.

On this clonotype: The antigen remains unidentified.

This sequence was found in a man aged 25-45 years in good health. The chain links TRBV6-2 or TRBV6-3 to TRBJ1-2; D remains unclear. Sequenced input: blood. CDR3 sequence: CASSYDGYGYTF. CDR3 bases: TGTGCCAGCAGTTATGATGGGTATGGCTACACCTTC.